This T cell receptor (beta chain) was recorded in a study of T cell responses to AZD1222 COVID-19 vaccine. Study-level points and caveats: There were vaccine-associated CD4 TCRs across spike, dominant at 160-218 and 743-854. It should be noted that donors were predominantly white British and more often female, and clonal diversity was possibly underestimated.

This clone was observed a handful of times. Its antigen is unknown. In germline, CDR1 is PRHDT, CDR2 FYEKMQ (reference sequence). The V end lost 0 bases, the J end lost 3 bases, and 14 bases lay between the germline ends. The CDR3 loop spans 16 amino acids. Produced via immunoSEQ multiplex PCR; TCRdb's table is partial and in-frame only. The data contain about 54,000 clones, around nine tenths of them singletons. The sample was peripheral blood, taken on day 0 of AZD1222 vaccination. The TCR sequence derives from an adult in good health. The chain joins TRBV13 to TRBJ1-2; the D is unclear. CDR3 sequence: CASSLGLKRQDYGYTF. Here the CDR3 DNA reads TGTGCCAGCAGCTTAGGCCTAAAAAGGCAGGACTATGGCTACACCTTC.